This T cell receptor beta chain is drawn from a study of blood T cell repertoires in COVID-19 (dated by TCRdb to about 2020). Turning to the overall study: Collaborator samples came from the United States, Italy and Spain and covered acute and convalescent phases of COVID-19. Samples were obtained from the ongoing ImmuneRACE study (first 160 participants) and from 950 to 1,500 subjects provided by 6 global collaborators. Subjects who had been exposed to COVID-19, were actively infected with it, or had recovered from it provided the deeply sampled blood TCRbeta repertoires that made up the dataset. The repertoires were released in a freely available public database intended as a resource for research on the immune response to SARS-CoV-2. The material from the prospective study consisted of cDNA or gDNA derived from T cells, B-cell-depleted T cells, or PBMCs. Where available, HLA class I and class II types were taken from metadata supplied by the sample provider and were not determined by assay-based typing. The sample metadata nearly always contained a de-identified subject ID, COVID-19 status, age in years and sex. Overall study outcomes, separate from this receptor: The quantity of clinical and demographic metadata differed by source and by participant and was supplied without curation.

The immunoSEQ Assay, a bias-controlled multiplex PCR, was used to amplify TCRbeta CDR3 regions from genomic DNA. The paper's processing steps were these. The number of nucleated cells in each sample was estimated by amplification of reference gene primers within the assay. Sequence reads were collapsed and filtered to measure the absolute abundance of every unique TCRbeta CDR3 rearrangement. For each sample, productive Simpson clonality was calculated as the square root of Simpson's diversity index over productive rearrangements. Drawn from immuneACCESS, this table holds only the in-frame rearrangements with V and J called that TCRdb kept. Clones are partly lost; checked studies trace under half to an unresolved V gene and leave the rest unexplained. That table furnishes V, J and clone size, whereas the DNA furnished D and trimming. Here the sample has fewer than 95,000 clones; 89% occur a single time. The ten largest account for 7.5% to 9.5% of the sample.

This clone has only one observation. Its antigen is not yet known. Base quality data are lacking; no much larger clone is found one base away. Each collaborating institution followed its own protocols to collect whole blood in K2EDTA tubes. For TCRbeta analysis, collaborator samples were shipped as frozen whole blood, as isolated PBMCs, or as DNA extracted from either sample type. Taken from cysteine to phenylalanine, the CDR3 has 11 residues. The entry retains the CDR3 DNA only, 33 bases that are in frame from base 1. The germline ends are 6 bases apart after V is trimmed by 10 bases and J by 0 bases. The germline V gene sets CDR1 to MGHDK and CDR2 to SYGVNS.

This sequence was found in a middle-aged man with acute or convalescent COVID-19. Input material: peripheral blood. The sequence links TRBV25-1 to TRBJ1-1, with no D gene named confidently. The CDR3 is CATQMNTEAFF. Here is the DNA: TGTGCCACACAAATGAACACTGAAGCTTTCTTT.